The 25 T cell receptor beta chains presented below share a single source sample, sequenced in a study of T cell responses to AZD1222 COVID-19 vaccine. Sequencing was performed with immunoSEQ multiplex PCR; in TCRdb, only in-frame clones are kept and a portion is missing. Of more than 95,000 clones in the sample, roughly 90% were seen once. The source was peripheral blood, collected on day 0 of AZD1222 vaccination. The receptors come from an adult in good health.

The rearrangement links TRBV11-3 to TRBJ1-1, with 10 nucleotides matching TRBD1. V was clipped by 5 bases and J by 0 bases; unmatched bases: 6. The germline V gene has CDR1 SGHNT and CDR2 YENEEA. The CDR3 totals 16 residues. For the CDR3, the DNA is TGTGCCAGCAGCCCTCCCGGACAGGGGGTGAACACTGAAGCTTTCTTT. It specifies CASSPPGQGVNTEAFF.

This clone was counted a single time. CDR3 amino acids: CASSYPADGDHYSYEQYF. The CDR3 bases are TGTGCCAGCAGCTACCCGGCCGACGGGGACCATTACTCCTACGAGCAGTACTTC. The chain has TRBV5-8 and TRBJ2-7; perhaps D is TRBD1 or TRBD2 (5 bases each). Germline CDR1 and CDR2: SGHTS and YDEGEE. V was pared by 3 bases and J by 0 bases, with 22 bases between. CDR3 length equals 18 residues.

V is TRBV7-2 and J is TRBJ1-2; no reliable D call. The ends were cut back, 0 bases at V and 5 bases at J, with 13 bases in the middle. Germline V gene data show CDR1 as SGHTA and CDR2 as FQGNSA. The CDR3 spans 15 residues. As DNA, the CDR3 is TGTGCCAGCAGCTTAGCCCCGGGTTTGGGGTATGGCTACACCTTC. This translates into CASSLAPGLGYGYTF.

This chain joins TRBV14 and TRBJ2-1; TRBD2 matches 12 bases. The V segment lost 1 base and the J segment 1 base; nucleotides outside the gene matches: 11. CDR3 length: 20 amino acids. CDR1 and CDR2 from the germline V gene are SGHDN and FVKESK. The DNA of the CDR3 is TGTGCCAGCAGCCAAGTGCTAGCGGGGGGGTCTGGGATGTCCTACAATGAGCAGTTCTTC. Its protein is CASSQVLAGGSGMSYNEQFF. Full variable domain (outside the CDR3, taken from reference TRBV14 and TRBJ2-1): EAGVTQFPSHSVIEKGQTVTLRCDPISGHDNLYWYRRVMGKEIKFLLHFVKESKQDESGMPNNRFLAERTGGTYSTLKVQPAELEDSGVYFCASSQVLAGGSGMSYNEQFFGPGTRLTVL.

The chain carries TRBV2 and TRBJ1-4; D may be TRBD1 (6 bases). The CDR3 length is 13 residues. Germline lookup yields CDR1 SNHLY and CDR2 FYNNEI. V lost 7 bases to trimming and J lost 8 bases, with 14 bases between them. The CDR3 DNA follows: TGTGCCAGCAAGGGACACGGCTTAGAAAAACTGTTTTTT. It translates to CASKGHGLEKLFF.

The genes are TRBV18 and TRBJ2-7; the D is unclear. The germline V gene encodes CDR1 KGHSH and CDR2 LQKENI. V lost 0 bases to trimming and J lost 0 bases, with 6 bases between them. The CDR3 is 14 residues long. The CDR3 spells CASSPPSNSYEQYF. DNA for the CDR3: TGTGCCAGCTCACCACCATCAAACTCCTACGAGCAGTACTTC. The full variable domain, completed using reference TRBV18 and TRBJ2-7, is NAGVMQNPRHLVRRRGQEARLRCSPMKGHSHVYWYRQLPEEGLKFMVYLQKENIIDESGMPKERFSAEFPKEGPSILRIQQVVRGDSAAYFCASSPPSNSYEQYFGPGTRLTVT.

The V call is TRBV7-9, the J call TRBJ1-1, with TRBD1 as a possible D gene (6 bases). Trimming took off 1 base at V and 2 bases at J, with 11 bases between the two ends. CDR1 is SEHNR and CDR2 is FQNEAQ in the germline V gene (reference sequence). The CDR3 totals 15 residues. The CDR3 DNA follows: TGTGCCAGCAGCTTAGATGGGGGCCGAAACACTGAAGCTTTCTTT. Protein sequence: CASSLDGGRNTEAFF. The variable domain in full, completed from reference TRBV7-9 and TRBJ1-1, reads DTGVSQNPRHKITKRGQNVTFRCDPISEHNRLYWYRQTLGQGPEFLTYFQNEAQLEKSRLLSDRFSAERPKGSFSTLEIQRTEQGDSAMYLCASSLDGGRNTEAFFGQGTRLTVV.

This CDR3 is CASSKALPSGGRGTDTQYF. The CDR3 nucleotides are TGTGCCAGCAGCAAAGCGCTACCTAGCGGGGGCAGGGGGACAGATACGCAGTATTTT. The V and J genes are TRBV21-1 and TRBJ2-3; the D call of TRBD2 is as the table states it, not checked on the DNA. TRBV21-1 counts as a pseudogene. The CDR3 runs 19 residues.

The J gene is TRBJ1-1, the V gene TRBV6-5; D call uncertain. This CDR3 has 13 residues. V was trimmed by 4 bases and J by 5 bases, leaving 11 bases between them. Per germline, CDR1 MNHEY and CDR2 SVGAGI. In DNA form, the CDR3 reads TGTGCCAGCAGTTCAGCGGGGAGGACTGAAGCTTTCTTT. Its protein is CASSSAGRTEAFF.

The genes are TRBV1 and TRBJ2-1; TRBD2 was called by the table and not checked on the DNA. TRBV1 is described as a pseudogene. The CDR3 is 13 residues long. CDR3 protein: CTSFAGNPHEQFF. The CDR3 DNA reads as TGCACCAGCTTCGCGGGAAACCCCCATGAGCAGTTCTTC.

The chain joins TRBV19 to TRBJ1-1, with a weak D call TRBD1 (5 bases). CDR1 and CDR2 (germline): LNHDA, SQIVND (reference sequence). V lost 9 bases, J lost 2 bases, and 22 bases lay in between. There are 16 residues in the CDR3. CDR3 DNA: TGTGCCAGCTTGCCCCCGGGGCGGACACCAAACACTGAAGCTTTCTTT. Its translation: CASLPPGRTPNTEAFF.

The rearrangement links TRBV14 to TRBJ2-2; a possible D gene is TRBD2 (7 bases). This CDR3 has 16 amino acids. Germline V lookup: CDR1 SGHDN, CDR2 FVKESK. V was trimmed by 3 bases and J by 6 bases, leaving 17 bases between them. The CDR3 reads CASSHRRGGLAGELFF. In DNA, the CDR3 is TGTGCCAGCAGCCATAGGAGGGGGGGCCTCGCCGGGGAGCTGTTTTTT.

The CDR3 region has the DNA TGTGCCAGCAGCACCAGACGGGTTGAAGCTTTCTTT. This codes for CASSTRRVEAFF. V is TRBV5-6 and J is TRBJ1-1; D is undetermined. The germline V gene has CDR1 SGHDT and CDR2 YYEEEE. This CDR3 has 12 amino acids. Trimming removed 4 bases at V and 7 bases at J, with 11 bases between.

J is TRBJ2-2 and V is TRBV7-3; 12 positions agree with TRBD2. CDR1 and CDR2 from the germline V gene are SGHTA and FQGTGA. V shed 7 bases, J shed 6 bases, and the junction held 3 bases outside the gene matches. The CDR3 extends over 14 amino acids. As DNA, the CDR3 is TGTGCCAGCACGCTAGCGGGAGGGTCCGGGGAGCTGTTTTTT. This codes for CASTLAGGSGELFF.

Regarding this clone: Other DNA sequences within the sample encode an identical CDR3. The chain uses TRBV6-5 and TRBJ2-7; D remains ambiguous. The CDR3 contains 13 residues. Per the germline V gene, CDR1 is MNHEY and CDR2 is SVGAGI. V was shortened by 2 bases and J by 3 bases, with 8 bases between the two germline ends. The CDR3 DNA sequence: TGTGCCAGCAGTTACCGGCTAGACTACGAGCAGTACTTC. Translating it yields CASSYRLDYEQYF.

This sequence joins TRBV6-2 or TRBV6-3 and TRBJ1-2; no firm D call. The CDR3 is 15 amino acids. CDR1 is MNHEY, CDR2 SVGEGT, per germline. V gave up 0 bases and J gave up 2 bases, with 10 bases separating them. DNA of the CDR3: TGTGCCAGCAGTTACTCGACATCCACCAACTATGGCTACACCTTC. Its protein product is CASSYSTSTNYGYTF.

V is TRBV15 and J is TRBJ2-5; no clear D gene. The CDR3 extends over 14 amino acids. Germline CDR1 LNHNV, CDR2 YYDKDF (reference sequence). The V end lost 6 bases, the J end lost 5 bases, and 16 bases lay between the germline ends. The CDR3 DNA sequence: TGTGCCACCAGTCGTGACCCGGTCGGGGAGACCCAGTACTTC. It yields the protein CATSRDPVGETQYF.

The chain uses TRBV5-4 and TRBJ2-7; the D gene is possibly TRBD2 (6 bases). The CDR3 spans 13 residues. Germline values: CDR1 SGHNT, CDR2 YYREEE (reference sequence). V lost 2 bases and J 3 bases, leaving 9 bases between the germline ends. The CDR3 nucleotides are TGTGCCAGCAGCTTAGGAGGGGACTACGAGCAGTACTTC. Translated, it gives CASSLGGDYEQYF.

The CDR3 bases are TGTGCCAGCAGCCAAGATTACGACGAGCAGTACTTC. The encoded protein is CASSQDYDEQYF. V and J are TRBV4-2 and TRBJ2-7; D remains ambiguous. CDR3 size: 12 residues. With 0 bases removed from V and 5 bases from J, the gap between germline ends came to 5 bases. Germline CDR1 reads LGHNA; CDR2 reads YNFKEQ.

This chain connects TRBV3-1 (or the pseudogene TRBV3-2) to TRBJ2-7; the match to TRBD1 covers 7 bases. The J segment lost 3 bases and the V segment lost 3 bases, leaving 8 bases of the junction unmatched. The length of the CDR3 is 15 residues. CDR1 LGHDT and CDR2 YNNKEL come from the germline V gene (reference sequence). The CDR3 DNA reads TGTGCCAGCAGCCACGACTCCCAGGGGGTCTACGAGCAGTACTTC. The encoded protein is CASSHDSQGVYEQYF.

This rearrangement joins TRBV5-8 to TRBJ1-2; TRBD1 agrees at 10 bases. V shed 4 bases and J 3 bases; nucleotides not matched to a gene: 9. The length of the CDR3 is 16 residues. CDR1 and CDR2 from the germline V gene are SGHTS and YDEGEE. The DNA of the CDR3 is TGTGCCAGCAGCCTGATACCGGGACAGGGGTACTATGGCTACACCTTC. Translation: CASSLIPGQGYYGYTF.

This rearrangement joins TRBV13 to TRBJ2-3, with TRBD2 matching 15 bases. From germline, CDR1 is PRHDT and CDR2 FYEKMQ (reference sequence). The CDR3 extends over 16 amino acids. V trimming: 5 bases; J trimming: 4 bases; junction bases outside the gene matches: 4. In DNA form, the CDR3 reads TGTGCCAGCAGCAAGGGACTAGCGGGGGGCGCAGATACGCAGTATTTT. It specifies CASSKGLAGGADTQYF. Complete variable domain (other parts from reference TRBV13 and TRBJ2-3): AAGVIQSPRHLIKEKRETATLKCYPIPRHDTVYWYQQGPGQDPQFLISFYEKMQSDKGSIPDRFSAQQFSDYHSELNMSSLELGDSALYFCASSKGLAGGADTQYFGPGTRLTVL.

The genes are TRBV4-3 and TRBJ2-2; 8 bases are shared with TRBD1. Germline loops: CDR1 LGHNA, CDR2 YSLEER. V trimming: 3 bases; J trimming: 1 base; junction bases outside the gene matches: 4. The CDR3 is made up of 16 amino acids. The chain's CDR3 is CASSQRTGRNTGELFF. In nucleotides, the CDR3 is TGCGCCAGCAGCCAGCGGACAGGGAGGAACACCGGGGAGCTGTTTTTT.

V is TRBV4-3 and J is TRBJ1-4; tentatively, D is TRBD1 (6 bases). CDR1 and CDR2 from the germline V gene are LGHNA and YSLEER. V was shortened by 0 bases and J by 2 bases, with 16 bases between the two germline ends. The CDR3 runs to 18 residues. In DNA, the CDR3 is TGCGCCAGCAGCCAAGATCGGGGAGGGGGGGCGACTAATGAAAAACTGTTTTTT. Amino acid sequence: CASSQDRGGGATNEKLFF.

The chain couples TRBV12-3 or TRBV12-4 to TRBJ1-6; D is uncertain. V was shortened by 7 bases and J by 0 bases, with 4 bases between the two germline ends. This CDR3 contains 13 residues. CDR3 region: CASTLSYNSPLHF. DNA for the CDR3: TGTGCCAGCACACTCTCCTATAATTCACCCCTCCACTTT.